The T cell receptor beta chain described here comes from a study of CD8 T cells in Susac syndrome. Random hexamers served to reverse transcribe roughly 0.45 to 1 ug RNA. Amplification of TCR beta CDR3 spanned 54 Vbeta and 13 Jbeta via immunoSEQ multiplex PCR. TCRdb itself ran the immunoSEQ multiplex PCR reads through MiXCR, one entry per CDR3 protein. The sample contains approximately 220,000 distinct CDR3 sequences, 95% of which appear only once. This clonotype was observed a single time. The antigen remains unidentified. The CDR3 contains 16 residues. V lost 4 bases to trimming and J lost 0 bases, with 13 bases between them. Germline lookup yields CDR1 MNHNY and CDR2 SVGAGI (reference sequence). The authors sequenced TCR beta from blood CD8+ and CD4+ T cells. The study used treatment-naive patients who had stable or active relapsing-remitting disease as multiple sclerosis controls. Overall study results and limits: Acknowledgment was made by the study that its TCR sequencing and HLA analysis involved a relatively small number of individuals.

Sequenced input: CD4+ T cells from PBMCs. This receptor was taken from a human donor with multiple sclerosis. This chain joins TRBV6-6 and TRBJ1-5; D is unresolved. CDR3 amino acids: CASSSVNTFSNQPQHF. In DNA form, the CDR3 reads TGTGCCAGCAGTTCCGTAAACACGTTTAGCAATCAGCCCCAGCATTTT.